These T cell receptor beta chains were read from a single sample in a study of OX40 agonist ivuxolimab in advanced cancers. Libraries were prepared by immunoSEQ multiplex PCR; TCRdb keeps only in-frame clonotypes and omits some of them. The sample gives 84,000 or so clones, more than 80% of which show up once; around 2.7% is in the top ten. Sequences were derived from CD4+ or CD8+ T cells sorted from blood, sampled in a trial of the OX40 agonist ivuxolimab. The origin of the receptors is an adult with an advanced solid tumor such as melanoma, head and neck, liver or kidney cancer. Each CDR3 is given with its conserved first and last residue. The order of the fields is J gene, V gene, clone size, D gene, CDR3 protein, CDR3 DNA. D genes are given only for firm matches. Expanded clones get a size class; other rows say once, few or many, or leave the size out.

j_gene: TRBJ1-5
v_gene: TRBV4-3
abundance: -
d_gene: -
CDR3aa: CASSQGADIGQPQHF
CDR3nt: TGCGCCAGCAGCCAAGGGGCGGATATCGGGCAGCCCCAGCATTTT

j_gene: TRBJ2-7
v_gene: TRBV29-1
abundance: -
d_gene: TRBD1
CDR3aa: CSGGQGWDEQYF
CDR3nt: TGCAGCGGGGGACAGGGTTGGGACGAGCAGTACTTC

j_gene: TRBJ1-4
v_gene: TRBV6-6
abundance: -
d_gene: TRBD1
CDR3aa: CASSSPGTGVEKLFF
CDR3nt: TGTGCCAGCAGTTCCCCCGGGACAGGGGTTGAAAAACTGTTTTTT

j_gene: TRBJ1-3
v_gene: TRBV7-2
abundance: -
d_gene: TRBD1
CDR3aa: CASSPWTGGGSGNTIYF
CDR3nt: TGTGCCAGCAGCCCCTGGACAGGAGGGGGCTCTGGAAACACCATATATTTT

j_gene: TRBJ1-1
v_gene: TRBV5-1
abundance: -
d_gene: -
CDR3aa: CASSFTQNTEAFF
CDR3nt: TGCGCCAGCAGCTTCACACAGAACACTGAAGCTTTCTTT

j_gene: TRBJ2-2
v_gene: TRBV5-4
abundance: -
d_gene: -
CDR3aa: CASSLDLQASGELFF
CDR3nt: TGTGCCAGCAGCTTGGACCTTCAGGCTTCCGGGGAGCTGTTTTTT

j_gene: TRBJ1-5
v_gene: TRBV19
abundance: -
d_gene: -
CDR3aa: CASSIDERLPTSQHF
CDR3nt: TGTGCCAGTAGTATTGATGAAAGACTTCCAACGTCCCAGCATTTT

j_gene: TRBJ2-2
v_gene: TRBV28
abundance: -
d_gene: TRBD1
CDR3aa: CASRGTGGTGELFF
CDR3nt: TGTGCCAGCAGAGGTACAGGGGGCACCGGGGAGCTGTTTTTT

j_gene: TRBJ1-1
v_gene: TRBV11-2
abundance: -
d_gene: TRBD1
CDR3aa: CASSPRDRMNTEAFF
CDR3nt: TGTGCCAGCAGCCCCAGGGACAGAATGAACACTGAAGCTTTCTTT

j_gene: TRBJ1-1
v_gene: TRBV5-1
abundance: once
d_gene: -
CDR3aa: CASSFSMNTEAFF
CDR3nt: TGCGCCAGCAGCTTTTCCATGAACACTGAAGCTTTCTTT

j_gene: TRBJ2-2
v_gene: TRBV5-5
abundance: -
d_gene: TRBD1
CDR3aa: CASREKETGNGVTGELFF
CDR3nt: TGTGCCAGCAGGGAAAAAGAGACAGGGAATGGGGTAACCGGGGAGCTGTTTTTT

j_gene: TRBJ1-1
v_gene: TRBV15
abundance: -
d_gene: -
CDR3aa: CATSRDITDTEAFF
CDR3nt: TGTGCCACCAGCAGAGATATAACAGACACTGAAGCTTTCTTT

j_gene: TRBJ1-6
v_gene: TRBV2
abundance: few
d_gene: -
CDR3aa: CASTGLGLYNSPLHF
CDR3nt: TGTGCCAGCACAGGGCTTGGCCTCTATAATTCACCCCTCCACTTT

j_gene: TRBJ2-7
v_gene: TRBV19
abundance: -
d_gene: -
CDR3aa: CASRDRQSTYEQYF
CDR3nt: TGTGCCAGTAGGGACCGGCAGAGTACCTACGAGCAGTACTTC

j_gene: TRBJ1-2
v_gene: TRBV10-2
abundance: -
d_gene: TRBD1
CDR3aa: CASTDRDNGYTF
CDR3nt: TGCGCCAGCACGGACAGGGATAATGGCTACACCTTC

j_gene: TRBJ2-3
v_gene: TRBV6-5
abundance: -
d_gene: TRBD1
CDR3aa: CASSHPDRADTQYF
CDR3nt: TGTGCCAGCAGCCACCCGGACAGGGCAGATACGCAGTATTTT

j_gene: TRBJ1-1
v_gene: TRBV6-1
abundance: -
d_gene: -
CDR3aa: CASSAQGGDTEAFF
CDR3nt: TGTGCCAGCAGTGCACAGGGCGGGGACACTGAAGCTTTCTTT

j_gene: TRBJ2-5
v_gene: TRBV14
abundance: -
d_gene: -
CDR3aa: CASSQGAGTLKGTQYF
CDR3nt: TGTGCCAGCAGCCAAGGGGCGGGGACCCTTAAAGGGACCCAGTACTTC

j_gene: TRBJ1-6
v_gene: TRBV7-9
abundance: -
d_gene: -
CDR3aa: CASSLSAQGPNSPLHF
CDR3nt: TGTGCCAGCAGCTTAAGTGCTCAGGGGCCTAATTCACCCCTCCACTTT

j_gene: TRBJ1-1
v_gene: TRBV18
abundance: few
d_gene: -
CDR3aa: CASSSKQRGTEAFF
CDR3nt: TGTGCCAGCTCATCTAAGCAAAGAGGGACTGAAGCTTTCTTT

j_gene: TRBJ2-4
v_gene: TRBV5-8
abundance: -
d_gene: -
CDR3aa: CASSLDLGSNIQYF
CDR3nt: TGTGCCAGCAGCTTGGATCTAGGCTCAAACATTCAGTACTTC

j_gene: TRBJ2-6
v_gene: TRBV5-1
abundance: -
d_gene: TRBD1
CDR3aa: CASSLVGTGAGANVLTF
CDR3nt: TGCGCCAGCAGCTTGGTTGGGACAGGGGCTGGGGCCAACGTCCTGACTTTC

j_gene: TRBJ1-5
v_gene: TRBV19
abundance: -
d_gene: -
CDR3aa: CASSQGQQPQHF
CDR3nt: TGTGCCAGTAGCCAGGGCCAACAGCCCCAGCATTTT

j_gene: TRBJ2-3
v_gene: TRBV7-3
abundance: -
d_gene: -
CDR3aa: CASSLGAGLTDTQYF
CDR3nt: TGTGCCAGCAGCTTAGGGGCAGGGTTGACAGATACGCAGTATTTT

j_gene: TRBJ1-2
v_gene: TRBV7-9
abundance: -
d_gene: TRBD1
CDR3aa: CASSLSSGTGDGYTF
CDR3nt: TGTGCCAGCAGCTTAAGTTCCGGGACAGGGGATGGCTACACCTTC

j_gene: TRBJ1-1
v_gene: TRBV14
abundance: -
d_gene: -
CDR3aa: CASSQDKGQMNTEAFF
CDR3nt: TGTGCCAGCAGCCAAGATAAGGGGCAGATGAACACTGAAGCTTTCTTT

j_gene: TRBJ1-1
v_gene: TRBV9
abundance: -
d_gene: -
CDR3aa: CASRLEPGPDTEAFF
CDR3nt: TGTGCCAGCAGGTTGGAACCGGGTCCGGACACTGAAGCTTTCTTT

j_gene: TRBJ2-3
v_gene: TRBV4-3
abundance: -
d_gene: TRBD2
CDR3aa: CASSQGSTSIADTQYF
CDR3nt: TGCGCCAGCAGCCAAGGATCGACTAGCATAGCTGATACGCAGTATTTT

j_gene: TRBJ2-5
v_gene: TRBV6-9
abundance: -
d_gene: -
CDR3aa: CASRVIIGVPETQYF
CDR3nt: TGTGCCAGCCGGGTAATCATTGGCGTCCCGGAGACCCAGTACTTC

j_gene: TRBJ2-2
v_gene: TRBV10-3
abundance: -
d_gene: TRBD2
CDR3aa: CAISAGTSGTGELFF
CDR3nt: TGTGCCATCAGTGCCGGGACTAGTGGGACCGGGGAGCTGTTTTTT

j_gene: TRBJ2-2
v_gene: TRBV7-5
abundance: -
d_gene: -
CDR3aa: CARSAPRDSKGTGELFF
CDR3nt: TGTGCCAGAAGCGCCCCCCGGGACAGCAAAGGAACCGGGGAGCTGTTTTTT

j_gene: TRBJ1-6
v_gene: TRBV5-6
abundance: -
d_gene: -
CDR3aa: CASRRENSPLHF
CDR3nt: TGTGCCAGCAGAAGGGAAAATTCACCCCTCCACTTT

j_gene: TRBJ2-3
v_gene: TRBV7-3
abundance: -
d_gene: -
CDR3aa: CASSLKAGLGTDTQYF
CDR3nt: TGTGCCAGCAGCTTAAAGGCGGGGCTTGGCACAGATACGCAGTATTTT

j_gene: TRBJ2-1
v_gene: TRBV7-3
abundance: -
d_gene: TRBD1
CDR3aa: CASSPTGTGTYNEQFF
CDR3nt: TGTGCCAGCAGCCCGACCGGGACAGGGACCTACAATGAGCAGTTCTTC

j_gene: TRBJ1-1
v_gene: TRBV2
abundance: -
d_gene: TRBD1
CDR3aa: CASGTGGDRTEAFF
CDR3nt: TGTGCCAGCGGGACAGGGGGCGATCGGACTGAAGCTTTCTTT

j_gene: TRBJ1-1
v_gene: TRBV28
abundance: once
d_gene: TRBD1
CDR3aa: CASSPPAIGQGNTEAFF
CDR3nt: TGTGCCAGCAGTCCACCGGCCATTGGACAGGGAAACACTGAAGCTTTCTTT

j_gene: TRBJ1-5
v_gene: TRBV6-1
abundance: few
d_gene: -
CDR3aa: CASSAEVGPQHF
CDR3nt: TGTGCCAGCAGTGCAGAAGTCGGACCCCAGCATTTT

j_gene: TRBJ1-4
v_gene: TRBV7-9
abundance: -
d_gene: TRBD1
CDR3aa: CASSSQGGNEKLFF
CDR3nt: TGTGCCAGCAGCTCACAGGGGGGTAATGAAAAACTGTTTTTT

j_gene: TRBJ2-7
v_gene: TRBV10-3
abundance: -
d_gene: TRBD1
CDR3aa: CAISGTGTGMDEQYF
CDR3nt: TGTGCCATCAGTGGGACCGGGACAGGGATGGACGAGCAGTACTTC

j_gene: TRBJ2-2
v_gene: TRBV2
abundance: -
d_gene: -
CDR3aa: CASSPFAGELFF
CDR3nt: TGTGCCAGCAGCCCGTTCGCCGGGGAGCTGTTTTTT

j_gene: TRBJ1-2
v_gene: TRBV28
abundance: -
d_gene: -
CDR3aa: CASSFGQGGYGYTF
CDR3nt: TGTGCCAGCAGTTTTGGCCAGGGCGGCTATGGCTACACCTTC

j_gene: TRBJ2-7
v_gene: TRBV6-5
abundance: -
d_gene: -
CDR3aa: CASSPLTQGGEQYF
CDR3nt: TGTGCCAGCAGTCCCTTGACTCAGGGGGGGGAGCAGTACTTC

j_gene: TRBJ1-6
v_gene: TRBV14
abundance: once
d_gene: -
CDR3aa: CASSQEGGFYSPLHF
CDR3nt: TGTGCCAGCAGCCAGGAGGGGGGGTTCTATTCACCCCTCCACTTT

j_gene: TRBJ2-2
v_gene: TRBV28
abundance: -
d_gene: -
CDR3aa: CASRDLGWGPHGGELFF
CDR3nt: TGTGCCAGCAGGGATCTGGGATGGGGACCTCACGGCGGGGAGCTGTTTTTT

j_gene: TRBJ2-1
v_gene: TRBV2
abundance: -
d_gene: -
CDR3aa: CASREGVYNEQFF
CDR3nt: TGTGCCAGCAGGGAGGGGGTGTACAATGAGCAGTTCTTC

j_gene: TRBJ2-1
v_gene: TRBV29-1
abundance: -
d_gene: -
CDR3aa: CSVINDHEQFF
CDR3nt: TGCAGCGTTATAAACGATCATGAGCAGTTCTTC

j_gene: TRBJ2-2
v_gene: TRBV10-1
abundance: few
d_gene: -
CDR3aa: CASSDGRSTGELFF
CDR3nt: TGCGCCAGCAGTGATGGCAGGAGCACCGGGGAGCTGTTTTTT